This TCR beta chain comes out of a study of T cell repertoires in cytomegalovirus infection. Across the study: A matching HLA type, together with CMV infection, was signaled by public TCR beta signatures.

The CDR3 length is 15 residues. V was pared by 2 bases and J by 1 base, with 12 bases between. The germline gives CDR1 DFQATT, CDR2 SNEGSKA (reference sequence). MiXCR was run by TCRdb on the reads, yielding one entry per CDR3 protein. Here the sample spans 310,000 or so distinct CDR3 sequences, roughly 23% being singletons. The sequenced sample consisted of PBMCs. The chain combines TRBV20-1 with TRBJ1-5; D may be TRBD1 (5 bases). This TCR was recovered from a human donor in good health (CMV status not recorded). Some clones in this sample may be carry-over from other donors' samples. Here the CDR3 reads CSARRGGGSNQPQHF. The CDR3 coding sequence is TGCAGTGCTAGACGTGGGGGGGGGAGCAATCAGCCCCAGCATTTT.